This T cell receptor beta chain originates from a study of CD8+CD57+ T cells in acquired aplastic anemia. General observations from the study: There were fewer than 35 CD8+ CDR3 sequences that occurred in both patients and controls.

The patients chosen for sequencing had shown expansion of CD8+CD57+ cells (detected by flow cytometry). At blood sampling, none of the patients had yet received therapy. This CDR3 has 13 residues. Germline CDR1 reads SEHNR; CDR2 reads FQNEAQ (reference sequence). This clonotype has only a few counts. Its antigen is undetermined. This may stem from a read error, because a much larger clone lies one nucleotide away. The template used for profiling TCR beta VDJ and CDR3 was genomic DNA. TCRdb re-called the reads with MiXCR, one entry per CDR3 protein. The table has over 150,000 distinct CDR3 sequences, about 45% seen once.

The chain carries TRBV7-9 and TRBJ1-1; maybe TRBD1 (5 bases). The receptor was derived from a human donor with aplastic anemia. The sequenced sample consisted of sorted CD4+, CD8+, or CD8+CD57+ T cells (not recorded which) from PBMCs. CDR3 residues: CASSLARATEAFF. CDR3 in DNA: TGCGCCAGCAGCTTGGCCAGGGCCACTGAAGCTTTCTTT.